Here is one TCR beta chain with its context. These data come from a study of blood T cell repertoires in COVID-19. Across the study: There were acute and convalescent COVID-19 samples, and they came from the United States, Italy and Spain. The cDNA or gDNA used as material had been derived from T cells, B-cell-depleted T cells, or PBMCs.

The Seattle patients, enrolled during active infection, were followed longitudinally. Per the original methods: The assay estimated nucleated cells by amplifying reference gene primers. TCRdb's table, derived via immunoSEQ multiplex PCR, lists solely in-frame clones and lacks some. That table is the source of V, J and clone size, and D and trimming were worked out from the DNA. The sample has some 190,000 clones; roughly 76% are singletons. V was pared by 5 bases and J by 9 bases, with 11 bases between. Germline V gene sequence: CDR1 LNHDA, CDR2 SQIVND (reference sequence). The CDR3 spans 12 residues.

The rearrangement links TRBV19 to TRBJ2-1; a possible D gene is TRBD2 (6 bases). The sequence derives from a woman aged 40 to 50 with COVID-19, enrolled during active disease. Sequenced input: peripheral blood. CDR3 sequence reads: CASSGGFGEQFF. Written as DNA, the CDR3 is TGTGCCAGTAGTGGAGGGTTTGGTGAGCAGTTCTTC.